The table lists the clone carrying this T cell receptor (beta chain) with a few counts. The data stem from a study of control samples from healthy donors and cancer patients. The CDR3 spans 12 residues. Trimming took off 3 bases at V and 9 bases at J, with 9 bases between the two ends. Germline V gives CDR1 SGHTA, CDR2 FQGNSA. Using immunoSEQ multiplex PCR, the repertoire was profiled, and TCRdb retains in-frame clones only, with some absent. The sample includes around 82,000 clones, approximately 91% of them seen just once. Sequenced material: blood. This TCR derives from a man aged 50-59 years in good health. The chain carries TRBV7-2 and TRBJ2-1, with D hard to call. The CDR3, as DNA: TGTGCCAGCAGCTTGAATTTGGGTGAGCAGTTCTTC. Translating it yields CASSLNLGEQFF.